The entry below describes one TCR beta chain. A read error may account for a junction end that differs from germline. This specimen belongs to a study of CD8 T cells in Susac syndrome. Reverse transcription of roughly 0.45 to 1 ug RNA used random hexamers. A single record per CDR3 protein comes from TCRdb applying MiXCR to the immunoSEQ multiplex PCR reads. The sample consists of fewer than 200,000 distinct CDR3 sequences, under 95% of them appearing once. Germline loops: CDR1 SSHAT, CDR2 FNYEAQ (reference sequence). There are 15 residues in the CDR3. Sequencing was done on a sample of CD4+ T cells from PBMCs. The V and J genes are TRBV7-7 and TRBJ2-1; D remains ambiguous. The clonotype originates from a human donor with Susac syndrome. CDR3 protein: CASSPQPNGYNEQFF. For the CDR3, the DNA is TGTGCTAGCAGCCCCCAACCCAATGGGTACAATGAGCAGTTCTTC.